Listed below are T cell receptor beta chains from one sample, sequenced in a study of blood T cell repertoires in COVID-19. Profiled with immunoSEQ multiplex PCR; TCRdb holds only in-frame clones, not every one. The table shows approximately 260,000 clones, with 70% to 85% occurring only once. Sequenced sample: peripheral blood. These receptors were taken from an elderly woman with active or convalescent COVID-19. The conserved cysteine and the conserved F or W are not part of the CDR3 here.

v_call	j_call	cdr3_aa
TRBV4-2	TRBJ2-1	ASSQDYPLVLYNEQF
TRBV4-2	TRBJ2-7	ASSQGLAGAYEQY
TRBV19	TRBJ1-1	ASSIRAGVVTEAF
TRBV15	TRBJ2-7	ATSRDGTRVYEQY
TRBV28	TRBJ2-3	ASTRGTGYTDTQY
TRBV12-3/TRBV12-4	TRBJ1-2	ASSIQGSYGYT
TRBV2	TRBJ1-2	ASSDGRSFYGYT
TRBV19	TRBJ1-1	ASSIQNTEAF
TRBV5-6	TRBJ2-1	ASSLVLTGGSSYNEQF
TRBV19	TRBJ1-1	ASSNRAGEAF
TRBV28	TRBJ2-1	ASGVYNEQF
TRBV19	TRBJ1-2	ASSNGGYYYGYT
TRBV5-4	TRBJ2-1	ASSSRTSIYNEQF
TRBV19	TRBJ1-1	ASSKGAGYAEAF
TRBV11-2	TRBJ1-2	ASSSTGRIFNGYT
TRBV10-3	TRBJ2-7	AIGESYEQY
TRBV5-1	TRBJ2-1	ASSPTQARREQF
TRBV28	TRBJ1-1	ATIPPAGHLATEAF
TRBV29-1	TRBJ2-1	SVDGRANEQF
TRBV28	TRBJ2-7	ASSSGGAFNYEQY
TRBV18	TRBJ1-3	ASSPERASGNTIY
TRBV7-2	TRBJ2-7	ASSPRLAGDHEQY
TRBV11-2	TRBJ2-1	ASSDRTRGYNEQF
TRBV19	TRBJ2-7	ASSIRVGQTYEQY
TRBV18	TRBJ2-1	ASSPGLAGGSSSYNEQF
TRBV6-5	TRBJ2-7	ASSYGTSAYSYEQY
TRBV5-1	TRBJ1-1	ASSLSPTGVTEAF
TRBV5-1	TRBJ1-2	ASRTGTGNGYT
TRBV9	TRBJ2-1	ASMAGGSGNEQF
TRBV19	TRBJ2-7	ASRDRTYEQY
TRBV7-9	TRBJ2-7	ASSNSGSYEQY
TRBV28	TRBJ1-4	ASRLSGDSGEKLF
TRBV5-1	TRBJ1-2	ASSLIYGTDYGYT
TRBV7-9	TRBJ1-2	ASSSQVAGVRGYT
TRBV11-2	TRBJ2-1	ASSPGPSSYNEQF
TRBV2	TRBJ2-1	ASSYGALNNEQF
TRBV5-1	TRBJ2-5	ASNWGQGQETQY
TRBV5-1	TRBJ1-5	ASSLLSNQPQH
TRBV6-6	TRBJ1-3	ASSQRPGQGTDSGNTIY
TRBV3-1/TRBV3-2	TRBJ2-7	ASSQATGVYEQY
TRBV18	TRBJ2-2	ASSPPSGNTGELF
TRBV5-1	TRBJ2-3	ASSLDRGQDTQY
TRBV2	TRBJ1-2	ASSPVKQGLGYGYT
TRBV28	TRBJ2-3	ASSSAGLAGVTDTQY
TRBV19	TRBJ1-1	ASSNLQGREAF
TRBV9	TRBJ2-3	ASSVGYPGSSTDTQY
TRBV29-1	TRBJ2-1	SVLVLANYNEQF